The clone carrying this T cell receptor (beta chain) was recorded at least ten times. Germline V lookup: CDR1 SGHAT, CDR2 FQNNGV. Trimming cost V 0 bases and J 7 bases, with 12 bases left between them. The CDR3 extends over 14 amino acids. TCRdb passed the RT-PCR reads through MiXCR, listing each CDR3 protein once. The data show more than 550,000 distinct CDR3 sequences, with 14% seen just once and about 3.6% held by the top ten. Material: memory CD4+ T cells from blood. This receptor was obtained from a female donor in good health, serving as a healthy control. The chain carries TRBV11-2 and TRBJ1-1; no clear D gene. Written as DNA, the CDR3 is TGTGCCAGCAGCTTAGATCGAGGGTACGGTGAAGCTTTCTTT. Translating gives CASSLDRGYGEAFF. Full variable domain (missing parts from reference TRBV11-2 and TRBJ1-1): EAGVAQSPRYKIIEKRQSVAFWCNPISGHATLYWYQQILGQGPKLLIQFQNNGVVDDSQLPKDRFSAERLKGVDSTLKIQPAKLEDSAVYLCASSLDRGYGEAFFGQGTRLTVV.